This record covers a single T cell receptor (beta chain). Noted time point: newly diagnosed GD, antithyroid drugs for less than 3 months. Generation of the TCR library employed RNA extracted from PBMCs. Libraries of TCR beta came from iRepertoire HTBI primers plus Arm-PCR of CDR3 regions. TCRdb re-called the multiplex PCR reads through MiXCR, storing one row per CDR3 protein. The table includes 400,000 to 500,000 distinct CDR3 sequences, 14% detected once. This sample was taken from a study of regulatory T cells in long-lasting Graves disease. The CDR3 contains 18 residues. J lost 0 bases, V lost 4 bases, and 9 bases had no gene match. CDR1 SEHNR and CDR2 FQNEAQ come from the germline V gene (reference sequence). The same data also went into a second study, on T cells in Graves' hyperthyroidism and ophthalmopathy. This second study says: For Graves' hyperthyroidism to be stable, ophthalmopathy could not progress within 18 months. HTBI primers were employed in a first-round RT-PCR of the TCR CDR3. Most clonotypes expanded in the thyroid (above 0.001) were also present in blood.

This TCR came from a woman between 50 and 59 years old with Graves disease. The material was peripheral blood mononuclear cells (PBMCs), obtained at new diagnosis, from a patient treated with antithyroid drugs. This chain joins TRBV7-9 and TRBJ1-3; 10 positions match TRBD1. CDR3 bases: TGTGCCAGCAGCTCCGTCCGGGACAGGGGTAGCTCTGGAAACACCATATATTTT. Translation: CASSSVRDRGSSGNTIYF. The variable domain in full, with the rest retrieved from reference TRBV7-9 and TRBJ1-3, is DTGVSQNPRHKITKRGQNVTFRCDPISEHNRLYWYRQTLGQGPEFLTYFQNEAQLEKSRLLSDRFSAERPKGSFSTLEIQRTEQGDSAMYLCASSSVRDRGSSGNTIYFGEGSWLTVV.